This T cell receptor beta chain was identified in a study of T cell repertoires in cytomegalovirus infection. For the study at large: It was recently identified HLA-C-restricted and well-studied HLA-B-restricted CMV epitopes that the study used. Evidence of both CMV infection and a matching HLA type came from public TCR beta signatures. Study-wide results and limits: Using cumulative public TCR beta family frequency, the authors identified those who carried CMV together with the relevant HLA. What dominated the ex vivo response were HLA-C-restricted CMV-specific TCR beta clonotypes.

TCRdb independently ran MiXCR on the reads; one entry per CDR3 protein. The data hold some 130,000 distinct CDR3 sequences, with over 25% observed a single time. After removal of 5 bases from V and 5 bases from J, the junction contained 11 bases not matched to a gene. The CDR3 has 16 amino acids. Germline V CDR1 and CDR2: MNHNY, SVGAGI (reference sequence). This clonotype was observed a few times. The antigen remains unidentified. This receptor was taken from a human donor in good health (CMV status not recorded). Some clones in this sample may be carry-over from other donors' samples. The rearrangement uses TRBV6-6 and TRBJ2-3, with 9 bases aligning to TRBD2. Here the sequenced sample was CD8+ T cells from cultured PBMCs, taken from culture after CMV antigen stimulation. CDR3 in amino acids: CASSLAGGGAQDTQYF. CDR3 nucleotides: TGTGCCAGCAGTCTCGCGGGGGGGGGTGCACAAGATACGCAGTATTTT.